Reported below is one T cell receptor (beta chain). Its antigen remains unknown. This record belongs to a study of blood T cells in healthy people across ages. A second roughly 6 to 11 cycle PCR used barcoded and J-beta primers. A tag from a template-switch adaptor with 12 random nucleotides marked each cDNA molecule. From the 5' RACE reads, TCRdb called clonotypes with MiXCR, one entry per CDR3 protein. Of 1.4 million to 1.5 million distinct CDR3 sequences in the sample, around two fifths are singletons; the top ten hold 7.9%. Study-wide results and limits: Unknown CMV status may confound age-related changes in expanded clones. In older individuals, TCR beta diversity per million T cells was lower, falling roughly linearly with age.

In germline, CDR1 is MGHRA, CDR2 YSYEKL. This CDR3 has 14 amino acids. The V gene lost 4 bases and the J gene lost 11 bases, with 20 bases spanning the gap. The chain recombines TRBV4-1 with TRBJ2-5; no clear D. The clonotype comes from a woman between 18 and 29 years old in good health. Sequenced: blood. The chain's CDR3 is CASSREGSYNEQYF. The CDR3, as DNA: TGCGCCAGCAGCCGAGAAGGGTCCTACAATGAGCAGTACTTC.